This entry is about one T cell receptor beta chain. Its antigen is still unknown. No base qualities exist here, and no much larger clone lies one base off it. The library was built by means of 5' RACE. The sample was run on an Illumina HiSeq 2500. The second PCR ran for about 7 to 11 cycles and used a J-beta primer mix along with a sample-barcoded 5' primer. A template-switch 5' adaptor carrying 12 random nucleotides introduced a unique molecular identifier onto each TCR beta cDNA molecule. Each sample yielded at least 2.5 million CDR3-containing paired-end reads. First-strand cDNA was synthesized from all RNA with the Mint cDNA synthesis kit, primed by a TRBC-specific oligonucleotide. Following uracil-DNA glycosylase treatment, all cDNA underwent a first 18-cycle PCR with the universal primers M1SS and BC2_uni_R. The authors processed their data as follows. Normalization of each sample was performed by random selection of 1 million high-quality reads, each carrying a distinct molecular identifier. Reads with shared molecular identifiers were discarded instead of being binned into consensus sequences. MiTCR, run with a Q25 quality threshold and the strictest error-elimination algorithm, handled CDR3 identification, clonotype clustering and error correction. A nonparametric unseen species model with Euler transformation was used to estimate lower-bound total TCR beta diversity. The public reads were reanalyzed by TCRdb: fastp trimming at Q25, MiXCR alignment, in-frame beta chains only. Entries that share a CDR3 protein sequence are merged under the most common genes and DNA. These V and J calls derive from TCRdb rather than the authors' analysis. Recorded for this sample are around 400,000 distinct CDR3 sequences; approximately 51% of them occurred a single time. The top ten clonotypes cover under 60% of the sample.

This entry comes from a study of blood T cells in healthy people across ages (dated by TCRdb to about 2015). As for the study more broadly: In model experiments, roughly one uniquely barcoded TCR beta cDNA molecule per two T cells was captured by template switching. To avoid experimental bias, donors of different ages were distributed randomly across sequencing lanes. The study measured age-related changes in TCR beta repertoire diversity using deep sequencing normalized with unique cDNA molecular identifiers. For two donors (one aged 18 to 29 and one aged 80 or older), the study analyzed two additional independent replicas of 1 million unique cDNA reads from the same blood draw. The donors were divided into four age groups: young (average around 16 years), middle-aged (over 35), aged (about 60) and long-lived (approximately 74). Study-level results and caveats: Because the CMV infection status of the donors was unknown, age-related changes in expanded clonotypes may potentially have been confounded. A strong correlation was found between observed TCR beta diversity and the percentage of naive T cells measured by flow cytometry. As age increased, observed TCR beta diversity per million T cells dropped in a roughly linear way, and a significant reduction was already evident by age 40. Compared with the aged group, the long-lived group had more naive CD4+ T cells, fewer expanded clones and increased TCR diversity, suggesting age selection. Bulk unsorted PBMC profiling prevented conclusive comparison of naive and antigen-experienced compartments. Estimates of total diversity from one million sequenced T cells were regarded as lower bounds and underestimates.

Systemically healthy Caucasian individuals from Russia, 39 in total and aged roughly 6 to 100 years, were included as donors. About 9.1 milliliters of peripheral blood were collected from each donor into EDTA-treated Vacutainer tubes. Ficoll-Paque density-gradient centrifugation was used to isolate PBMCs, with at least 7 million obtained per sample. Trizol reagent was used to extract total RNA from the PBMCs, yielding at least 5.5 micrograms per sample. Naive CD45RAhigh/CD27high T cell percentages were measured by flow cytometry on a PBMC aliquot from every donor. The germline V gene encodes CDR1 MGHRA and CDR2 YSYEKL. The cysteine opens and the phenylalanine closes a CDR3 of 16 amino acids. Only the CDR3 part of the read is kept: 48 bases, read in frame from the first base. The germline V and J ends show losses of 0 bases and 4 bases respectively, and no gene match explains 4 bases of the junction.

The TCR was taken from a man aged 60 to 69 in good health. The chain joins TRBV4-1 to TRBJ2-7; TRBD2 lines up with 12 middle nucleotides. Sequencing input: blood. At the DNA level, the sequence is TGCGCCAGCAGCCAAGATACTAGCGGGAGGTTTTACGAGCAGTACTTC. Translation gives CASSQDTSGRFYEQYF.